This T cell receptor beta chain came from a study of T-cell reconstitution after alpha-beta-depleted transplantation in children. Study-wide findings and caveats: T cells produced anew were the main source of T-cell counts and diversity one year after transplant. High day-60 TCRbeta diversity in some patients came from surviving recipient T cells and thymic progenitors. Several hundred expanded graft clones reportedly were the source of alpha-beta T cells about two months after transplant.

Library preparation (for TCRbeta) was performed with unique molecular identifiers. TCRdb called the PCR reads again in MiXCR, with one record for every CDR3 protein. The sample lists about a million distinct CDR3 sequences, roughly 29% occurring once. Germline CDR1 SGHTA, CDR2 FQGNSA. Trimming left V 1 base short and J 9 bases short, with 7 bases between. The CDR3 totals 13 residues. As for this clonotype: Its antigen remains unidentified.

J is TRBJ1-6 and V is TRBV7-2; D gene uncertain. Sequencing was performed on PBMCs, mostly from graft donor cells, taken 360 days after TCRalphabeta/CD19-depleted stem cell transplant. This sequence was found in a boy under two years old who had a stem cell transplant for SCID, so the T cells may come from the graft donor. The CDR3 protein is CASSLDVGSPLHF. DNA for the CDR3: TGTGCCAGCAGCTTAGATGTAGGTTCACCCCTCCACTTT.